This paragraph covers one T cell receptor beta chain sequence. The ends lost 3 bases at V and 7 bases at J; junction bases unmatched: 3. CDR3 length: 15 residues. The germline gives CDR1 MNHEY, CDR2 SVGAGI. Sequencing was performed with immunoSEQ multiplex PCR; in TCRdb, only in-frame clones are kept and a portion is missing. Seen here are some 150,000 clones, 84% observed once, and the top ten hold 5.8%. The data were obtained in a study of blood T cell repertoires in COVID-19. Sequenced material: PBMCs or T cells enriched from blood (not recorded which). The clonotype originates from a woman in her forties or fifties who had been exposed to COVID-19. V and J are TRBV6-5 and TRBJ2-1, with TRBD2 identical over 13 bases. In DNA, the CDR3 is TGTGCCAGCAGTTATCGGACTAGCGGGGGTAATGAGCAGTTCTTC. Translated, it gives CASSYRTSGGNEQFF.